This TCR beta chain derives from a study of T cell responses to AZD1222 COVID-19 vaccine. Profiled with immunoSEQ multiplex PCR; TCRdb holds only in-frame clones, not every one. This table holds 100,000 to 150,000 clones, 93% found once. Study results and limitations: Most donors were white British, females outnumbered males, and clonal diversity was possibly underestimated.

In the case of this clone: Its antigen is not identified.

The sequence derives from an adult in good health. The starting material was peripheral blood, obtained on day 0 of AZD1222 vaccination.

CDR3 sequence reads: CASSFGLAGSFGDNTQYF. CDR3 DNA sequence: TGTGCCAGCAGCTTCGGACTAGCGGGGTCCTTTGGCGATAATACGCAGTATTTT. This rearrangement joins TRBV9 to TRBJ2-3, with 12 bases that match TRBD2. The CDR3 runs 18 residues. The V segment lost 4 bases and the J segment 7 bases; nucleotides outside the gene matches: 16. CDR1 is SGDLS, CDR2 YYNGEE, per germline.